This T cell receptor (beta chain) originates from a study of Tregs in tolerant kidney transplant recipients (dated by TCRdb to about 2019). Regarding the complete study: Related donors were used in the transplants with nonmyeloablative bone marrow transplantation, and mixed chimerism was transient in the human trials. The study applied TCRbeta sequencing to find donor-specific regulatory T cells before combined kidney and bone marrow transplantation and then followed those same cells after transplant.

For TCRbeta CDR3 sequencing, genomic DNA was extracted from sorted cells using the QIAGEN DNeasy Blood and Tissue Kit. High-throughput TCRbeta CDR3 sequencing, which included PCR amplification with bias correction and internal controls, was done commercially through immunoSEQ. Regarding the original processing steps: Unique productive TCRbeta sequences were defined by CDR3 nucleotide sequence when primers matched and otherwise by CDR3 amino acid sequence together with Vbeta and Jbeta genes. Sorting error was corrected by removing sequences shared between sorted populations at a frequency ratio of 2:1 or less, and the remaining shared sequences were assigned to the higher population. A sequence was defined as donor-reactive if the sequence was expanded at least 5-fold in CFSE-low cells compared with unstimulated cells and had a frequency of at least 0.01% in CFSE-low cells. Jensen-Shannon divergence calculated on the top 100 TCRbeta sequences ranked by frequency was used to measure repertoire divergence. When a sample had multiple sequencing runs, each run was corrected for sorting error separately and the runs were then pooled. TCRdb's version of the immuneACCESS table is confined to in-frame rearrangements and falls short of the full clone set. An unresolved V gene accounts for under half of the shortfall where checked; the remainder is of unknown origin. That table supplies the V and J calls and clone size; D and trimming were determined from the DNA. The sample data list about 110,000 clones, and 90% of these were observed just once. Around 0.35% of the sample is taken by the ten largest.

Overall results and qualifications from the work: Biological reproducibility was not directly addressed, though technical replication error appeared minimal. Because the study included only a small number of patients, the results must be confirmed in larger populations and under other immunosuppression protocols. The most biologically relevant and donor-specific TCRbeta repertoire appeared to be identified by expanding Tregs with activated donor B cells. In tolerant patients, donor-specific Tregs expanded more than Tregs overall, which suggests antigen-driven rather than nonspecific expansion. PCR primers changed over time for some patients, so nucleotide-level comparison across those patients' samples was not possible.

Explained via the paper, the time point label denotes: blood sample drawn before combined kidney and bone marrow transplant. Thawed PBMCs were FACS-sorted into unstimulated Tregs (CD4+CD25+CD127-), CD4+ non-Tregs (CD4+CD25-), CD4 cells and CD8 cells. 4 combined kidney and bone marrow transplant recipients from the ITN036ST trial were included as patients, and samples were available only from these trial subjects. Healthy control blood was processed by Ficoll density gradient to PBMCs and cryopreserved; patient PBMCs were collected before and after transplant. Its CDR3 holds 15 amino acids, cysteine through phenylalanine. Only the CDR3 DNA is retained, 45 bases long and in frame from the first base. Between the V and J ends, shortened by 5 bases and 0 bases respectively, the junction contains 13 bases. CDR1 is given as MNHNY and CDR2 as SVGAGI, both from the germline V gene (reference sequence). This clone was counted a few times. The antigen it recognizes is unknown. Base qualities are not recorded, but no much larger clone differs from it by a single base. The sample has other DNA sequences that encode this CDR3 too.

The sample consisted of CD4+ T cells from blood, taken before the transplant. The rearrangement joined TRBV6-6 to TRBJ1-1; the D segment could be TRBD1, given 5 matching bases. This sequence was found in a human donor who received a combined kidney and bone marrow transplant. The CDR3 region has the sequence CASSRTDSVNTEAFF. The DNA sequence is TGTGCCAGCAGTCGAACCGACAGCGTGAACACTGAAGCTTTCTTT.